This T cell receptor (beta chain) was observed in a study of T cell responses to AZD1222 COVID-19 vaccine. Study results and limitations: Baseline seropositivity characterized only 5 or 6 AZD1222 recipients. White British people made up most donors, females outnumbered males, and clonal diversity was possibly underestimated. Spike-specific TCR breadth and depth were elevated following two AZD1222 doses. No day 14 peak samples; only post-peak repertoires were characterized.

Germline V gene data show CDR1 as SQVTM and CDR2 as ANQGSEA. Trimming took 5 bases from V and 5 from J, leaving 19 bases between them. The CDR3 contains 15 residues. Comment on this clone: Its antigen remains unknown.

TCRdb's table, derived via immunoSEQ multiplex PCR, lists solely in-frame clones and lacks some. The data contain approximately 150,000 clones, roughly nine tenths of them singletons. The rearrangement joins TRBV29-1 to TRBJ2-1; either TRBD1 or TRBD2 may fit D (5 bases each). The receptor comes from an adult who received the AZD1222 COVID-19 vaccine. This material consisted of peripheral blood, taken 28 days after the second AZD1222 dose. The CDR3 DNA reads as TGCAGCGTTTCTAAATCCGGGACCTTCGACAATGAGCAGTTCTTC. Amino acid sequence: CSVSKSGTFDNEQFF.